The 29 T cell receptor beta chains in this list originate from one sample, sequenced in a study of cytomegalovirus exposure and HLA in healthy donors. Produced via immunoSEQ multiplex PCR; TCRdb's table is partial and in-frame only. Found here are approximately 82,000 clones, about 95% of them singletons; the top ten hold approximately 0.69%. What was sequenced was PBMCs. These receptors all come from a woman between 18 and 29 years old in good health and CMV-seronegative.

The chain couples TRBV18 to TRBJ1-4; 7 nucleotides agree with TRBD1. Germline V lookup: CDR1 KGHSH, CDR2 LQKENI. Trimming at V came to 0 bases and at J to 0 bases, leaving 4 bases not matched to a gene. CDR3 length: 17 residues. Written as DNA, the CDR3 is TGTGCCAGCTCACCACCAGACAGGGCGGCAACTAATGAAAAACTGTTTTTT. Translated, it gives CASSPPDRAATNEKLFF. The variable domain in full, completed from reference TRBV18 and TRBJ1-4, reads NAGVMQNPRHLVRRRGQEARLRCSPMKGHSHVYWYRQLPEEGLKFMVYLQKENIIDESGMPKERFSAEFPKEGPSILRIQQVVRGDSAAYFCASSPPDRAATNEKLFFGSGTQLSVL.

This chain links TRBV5-1 with TRBJ1-5; D is unclear. The germline V gene encodes CDR1 SGHRS and CDR2 YFSETQ. CDR3 length: 14 amino acids. Trimming took off 2 bases at V and 3 bases at J, with 9 bases between the two ends. The CDR3 here is CASSLGGLNQPQHF. The CDR3 DNA follows: TGCGCCAGCAGCTTAGGAGGGCTCAATCAGCCCCAGCATTTT.

This sequence joins TRBV30 and TRBJ2-7; 12 bases match TRBD1. The length of the CDR3 is 14 residues. Per germline, CDR1 GTSNPN and CDR2 SVGIG (reference sequence). With V trimmed by 3 bases and J by 3 bases, 3 bases remained unmatched. CDR3: CAWRGTGGGYEQYF. Here the CDR3 DNA reads TGTGCCTGGAGGGGGACAGGGGGCGGCTACGAGCAGTACTTC.

The chain combines TRBV18 with TRBJ1-5; possibly TRBD1 for D (5 bases). CDR3 length: 14 amino acids. Per the germline V gene, CDR1 is KGHSH and CDR2 is LQKENI. Trimming stripped 3 bases from V and 7 bases from J, with 13 bases between. The CDR3 loop reads CASSPGQERQPQHF. DNA for the CDR3: TGTGCCAGCTCACCGGGGCAGGAAAGACAGCCCCAGCATTTT.

The chain employs TRBV6-1 and TRBJ1-1; D remains ambiguous. Trimming removed 6 bases at V and 11 bases at J, with 10 bases between. The CDR3 extends over 10 amino acids. Germline V lookup: CDR1 MNHNS, CDR2 SASEGT. CDR3 region: CASRLVGAFF. The CDR3 nucleotides are TGTGCCAGCAGACTCGTCGGGGCTTTCTTT.

The chain joins TRBV9 to TRBJ2-1; D remains ambiguous. CDR1 is SGDLS, CDR2 YYNGEE, per germline. This CDR3 region has 13 residues. V dropped 0 bases and J dropped 7 bases, with 8 bases sitting between them. The CDR3 DNA is TGTGCCAGCAGCGTAGTTCTATCGAATGAGCAGTTCTTC. Residues: CASSVVLSNEQFF.

The V call is TRBV15, the J call TRBJ1-1; no reliable D call. CDR1 LNHNV and CDR2 YYDKDF come from the germline V gene (reference sequence). V lost 0 bases and J 1 base, leaving 9 bases between the germline ends. CDR3 size: 15 residues. This CDR3 is CATSRDTKTNTEAFF. The CDR3 DNA reads TGTGCCACCAGCAGAGACACTAAAACGAACACTGAAGCTTTCTTT.

This clone was observed once. The rearrangement uses TRBV28 and TRBJ2-7; D unresolved. The V gene's germline CDR1 is MDHEN and CDR2 SYDVKM. This CDR3 is 12 amino acids long. V was trimmed by 6 bases and J by 7 bases, leaving 13 bases between them. The CDR3 loop is CASSWLVEEQYF. Written as DNA, the CDR3 is TGTGCCAGCAGCTGGCTAGTTGAGGAGCAGTACTTC.

The V gene is TRBV7-2, the J gene TRBJ1-1; D not certain. In germline, CDR1 is SGHTA, CDR2 FQGNSA. V was pared by 4 bases and J by 0 bases, with 15 bases between. The CDR3 is 16 residues long. In nucleotides, the CDR3 is TGTGCCAGCAGCTCGAAGGGAGCAGTGATGAACACTGAAGCTTTCTTT. Translation: CASSSKGAVMNTEAFF. The whole variable domain, filled in from reference TRBV7-2 and TRBJ1-1, reads GAGVSQSPSNKVTEKGKDVELRCDPISGHTALYWYRQSLGQGLEFLIYFQGNSAPDKSGLPSDRFSAERTGGSVSTLTIQRTQQEDSAVYLCASSSKGAVMNTEAFFGQGTRLTVV.

This chain links TRBV27 with TRBJ2-3, with D maybe TRBD2 (6 bases). CDR1 and CDR2 (germline): MNHEY, SMNVEV (reference sequence). This CDR3 region has 15 residues. Trimming cost V 4 bases and J 1 base, with 12 bases left between them. The CDR3 protein is CASSYAKRGTDTQYF. The CDR3 bases are TGTGCCAGCAGTTACGCGAAGCGGGGCACAGATACGCAGTATTTT.

J is TRBJ2-5 and V is TRBV28; 12 bases map to TRBD2. Germline CDR1 MDHEN, CDR2 SYDVKM. With 2 bases clipped from V and 6 bases from J, the junction kept 7 bases outside the gene matches. This CDR3 region has 16 residues. The CDR3 DNA reads TGTGCCAGCAGTTTAGGGGCTAGCGGGAGGGGAAAGACCCAGTACTTC. Translation gives CASSLGASGRGKTQYF. The variable domain in full, with the rest retrieved from reference TRBV28 and TRBJ2-5, is DVKVTQSSRYLVKRTGEKVFLECVQDMDHENMFWYRQDPGLGLRLIYFSYDVKMKEKGDIPEGYSVSREKKERFSLILESASTNQTSMYLCASSLGASGRGKTQYFGPGTRLLVL.

This clone has a single count. V is TRBV27 and J is TRBJ1-2; 10 bases fit TRBD1. After removal of 6 bases from V and 6 bases from J, the junction contained 13 bases not matched to a gene. Per the germline V gene, CDR1 is MNHEY and CDR2 is SMNVEV (reference sequence). The CDR3 has 16 amino acids. DNA of the CDR3: TGTGCCAGCAGACGCCGGGACAGGGGCGCCGGGGATGGCTACACCTTC. This sequence encodes CASRRRDRGAGDGYTF.

The chain has TRBV6-5 and TRBJ2-3; no definite D call. Between the trimmed V and J ends, which lost 1 base and 6 bases, there was a span of 5 bases. In germline, CDR1 is MNHEY, CDR2 SVGAGI. The CDR3 consists of 12 residues. The CDR3 sequence: CASSYYGDTQYF. Written as DNA, the CDR3 is TGTGCCAGCAGTTACTACGGGGATACGCAGTATTTT.

This sequence joins TRBV2 and TRBJ2-7, with 8 nucleotides matching TRBD2. The V gene end was trimmed by 4 bases and the J gene end by 0 bases; junction bases not matched to a gene: 8. The CDR3 sequence is 16 residues long. Germline V gives CDR1 SNHLY, CDR2 FYNNEI. CDR3 nucleotides: TGTGCCAGCAGTGTGGGTGAACTAGCGGACTCCTACGAGCAGTACTTC. Translation: CASSVGELADSYEQYF.

The V gene is TRBV15, the J gene TRBJ2-5; TRBD2 is a possible D gene (5 bases). The CDR3 totals 14 residues. CDR1 is LNHNV and CDR2 is YYDKDF in the germline V gene (reference sequence). Trimming took 0 bases from V and 4 from J, leaving 9 bases between them. The CDR3 coding sequence is TGTGCCACCAGCAGAGATTCCAGCGGAGAGACCCAGTACTTC. Encoded protein: CATSRDSSGETQYF.

The V and J genes are TRBV14 and TRBJ1-1, with a weak D call TRBD1 (6 bases). Germline-derived CDR1 and CDR2 are SGHDN and FVKESK. The ends were cut back, 4 bases at V and 1 base at J, with 10 bases in the middle. This CDR3 has 14 residues. CDR3 residues: CASSPRTANTEAFF. CDR3 in DNA: TGTGCCAGCAGCCCACGGACAGCGAACACTGAAGCTTTCTTT.

This clone appeared a single time. The gene calls are TRBV18 and TRBJ1-5; 7 nucleotides match TRBD1. V lost 2 bases to trimming and J lost 4 bases; unmatched junction nucleotides: 5. The CDR3 loop spans 15 amino acids. Germline V CDR1 and CDR2: KGHSH, LQKENI. CDR3 amino acids: CASSPGTVLNQPQHF. As DNA, the CDR3 is TGTGCCAGCTCACCAGGGACAGTCCTTAATCAGCCCCAGCATTTT.

The chain employs TRBV18 and TRBJ1-3; D gene ambiguous. This CDR3 spans 11 amino acids. Trimming removed 6 bases at V and 3 bases at J, with 3 bases between. Germline assignment: CDR1 KGHSH and CDR2 LQKENI. CDR3 nucleotide sequence: TGTGCCAGCTCCGGTGGAAACACCATATATTTT. Translation gives CASSGGNTIYF.

The V call is TRBV19, the J call TRBJ1-2; 9 nucleotides agree with TRBD1. The germline gives CDR1 LNHDA, CDR2 SQIVND (reference sequence). The ends lost 8 bases at V and 11 bases at J; junction bases unmatched: 3. The CDR3 extends over 10 amino acids. This CDR3 is CASGQGRYTF. In DNA form, the CDR3 reads TGTGCCAGTGGACAGGGGCGGTACACCTTC.

This chain joins TRBV6-5 and TRBJ1-3; 9 bases align to TRBD1. Germline values: CDR1 MNHEY, CDR2 SVGAGI. Unmatched junction bases numbered 8, after V lost 5 bases and J lost 6 bases. The CDR3 length is 15 residues. The CDR3 region is CASSRTGDVKNTIYF. CDR3 nucleotides: TGTGCCAGCAGTCGGACAGGGGATGTGAAAAACACCATATATTTT.

The CDR3 coding sequence is TGTGCCAGCAGTTTAATCCAGGGGAGGGGCGGGACTGAAGCTTTCTTT. Protein product: CASSLIQGRGGTEAFF. The chain has TRBV28 and TRBJ1-1, with D possibly being TRBD1 (6 bases). The length of the CDR3 is 16 residues. The V and J ends lost 2 bases and 5 bases respectively, with 18 bases between them. Looked up from germline, CDR1 is MDHEN and CDR2 is SYDVKM.

This chain connects TRBV9 to TRBJ1-3, with no clear D. The V gene lost 4 bases and the J gene lost 3 bases, with 2 bases spanning the gap. Looked up from germline, CDR1 is SGDLS and CDR2 is YYNGEE. This CDR3 comprises 11 residues. CDR3 sequence: CASSRGNTIYF. In DNA form, the CDR3 reads TGTGCCAGCAGCCGTGGAAACACCATATATTTT.

The gene calls are TRBV6-1 and TRBJ2-7; no clear D gene. This CDR3 contains 11 residues. CDR1 is MNHNS, CDR2 SASEGT, per germline. Trimming took 7 bases from V and 3 from J, leaving 7 bases between them. The CDR3 spells CASKENYEQYF. In DNA, the CDR3 is TGTGCCAGCAAGGAGAACTACGAGCAGTACTTC.

The rearrangement uses TRBV21-1 and TRBJ2-7; the D call TRBD1 from the table was never checked on the DNA. TRBV21-1 is a listed pseudogene. CDR3 length: 14 residues. As DNA, the CDR3 is TGTGCCAGCAGCAAAACCCCCTGGGGCCTGGGACAGTACTTC. Its translation is CASSKTPWGLGQYF.

The chain couples TRBV7-9 to TRBJ2-5; tentative D call: TRBD2 (6 bases). Germline-derived CDR1 and CDR2 are SEHNR and FQNEAQ (reference sequence). The CDR3 is 10 amino acids. V was pared by 8 bases and J by 6 bases, with 7 bases between. CDR3 in amino acids: CASGLKTQYF. CDR3 coding DNA: TGTGCCAGCGGACTAAAGACCCAGTACTTC.

This chain uses TRBV19 with TRBJ1-2; 7 bases align to TRBD1. In germline, CDR1 is LNHDA, CDR2 SQIVND (reference sequence). The CDR3 consists of 13 residues. V lost 5 bases, J lost 9 bases, and 9 bases stayed unmatched. The CDR3 region is CASSPRQGQSYTF. For the CDR3, the DNA is TGTGCCAGTAGTCCGCGACAGGGCCAGAGCTACACCTTC.

The gene calls are TRBV4-1 and TRBJ2-5; 9 positions agree with TRBD1. This CDR3 comprises 15 residues. CDR1 is MGHRA and CDR2 is YSYEKL in the germline V gene. V shed 4 bases, J shed 9 bases, and the junction held 12 bases outside the gene matches. CDR3: CASSLRDRAERAQYF. The CDR3, as DNA: TGCGCCAGCAGCCTCCGGGACAGGGCTGAGAGGGCCCAGTACTTC.

This clone was observed a single time. The rearrangement joins TRBV7-9 to TRBJ1-4; possible D gene TRBD1, 6 bases. V lost 6 bases, J lost 4 bases, and 12 bases lay in between. The CDR3 is made up of 14 amino acids. Germline CDR1 and CDR2: SEHNR and FQNEAQ (reference sequence). As DNA, the CDR3 is TGTGCCAGCAGACCAGGGGCAGATAATGAAAAACTGTTTTTT. Its translation: CASRPGADNEKLFF.

The chain couples TRBV10-2 to TRBJ2-7; D not resolved. V lost 2 bases and J lost 2, with 7 bases in between. CDR1 and CDR2 from the germline V gene are WSHSY and SAAADI. The length of the CDR3 is 13 residues. This CDR3 is CASSEKRTYEQYF. As DNA, the CDR3 is TGCGCCAGCAGTGAGAAGCGCACCTACGAGCAGTACTTC.